The rows below give T cell receptor beta chains drawn from one sample of a study of T cells in Graves' hyperthyroidism and ophthalmopathy. TCRdb independently ran MiXCR on the multiplex PCR reads; one entry per CDR3 protein. The sample has about 570,000 distinct CDR3 sequences, 35% to 55% seen once. Sequences were obtained from peripheral blood or thyroid tissue (not recorded which). The receptors were gathered from an adult woman with Graves' disease, either hyperthyroidism or ophthalmopathy (not recorded which). Both conserved end residues are part of each CDR3. Fields, in order: J gene, V gene, CDR3 protein.

j_gene: TRBJ2-2
v_gene: TRBV20-1
CDR3aa: CSAWTSGTGELFF

j_gene: TRBJ2-2
v_gene: TRBV7-6
CDR3aa: CASSLRGGADTGELFF

j_gene: TRBJ2-5
v_gene: TRBV6-6
CDR3aa: CASGGLAGQETQYF

j_gene: TRBJ2-5
v_gene: TRBV4-1
CDR3aa: CASSQDSAGGSFETQYF

j_gene: TRBJ1-4
v_gene: TRBV7-2
CDR3aa: CASSLLGAAEKLFF

j_gene: TRBJ1-5
v_gene: TRBV20-1
CDR3aa: CSASPVPYSNQPQHF

j_gene: TRBJ2-6
v_gene: TRBV7-9
CDR3aa: CASSYGTGFGANVLTF

j_gene: TRBJ1-6
v_gene: TRBV10-3
CDR3aa: CAISERRQGRNSPLHF

j_gene: TRBJ1-4
v_gene: TRBV19
CDR3aa: CASSTPDVKLFF

j_gene: TRBJ2-1
v_gene: TRBV15
CDR3aa: CATSRAPTTLGYGNEQFF

j_gene: TRBJ1-1
v_gene: TRBV14
CDR3aa: CASSQRGPTNTEAFF

j_gene: TRBJ2-5
v_gene: TRBV9
CDR3aa: CASSVGDRGETQYF

j_gene: TRBJ1-2
v_gene: TRBV12-3/TRBV12-4
CDR3aa: CASRGTRLVYGYTF

j_gene: TRBJ2-5
v_gene: TRBV10-3
CDR3aa: CAISESGTSVKTQYF

j_gene: TRBJ1-1
v_gene: TRBV5-6
CDR3aa: CASSRTGTGGNEAFF

j_gene: TRBJ1-4
v_gene: TRBV5-1
CDR3aa: CASSNGTGVGKLFF

j_gene: TRBJ1-1
v_gene: TRBV29-1
CDR3aa: CSSGGDGTEAFF

j_gene: TRBJ2-2
v_gene: TRBV25-1
CDR3aa: CASSEWRVAGELFF

j_gene: TRBJ2-7
v_gene: TRBV4-1
CDR3aa: CASSQEEGIYEQYF

j_gene: TRBJ1-6
v_gene: TRBV15
CDR3aa: CATSRGRERSPLHF

j_gene: TRBJ1-4
v_gene: TRBV3-1
CDR3aa: CASSRISMSKEKLFF

j_gene: TRBJ1-5
v_gene: TRBV6-5
CDR3aa: CASSSHSGGNQPQHF

j_gene: TRBJ1-4
v_gene: TRBV28
CDR3aa: CASSLPREKEKLFF

j_gene: TRBJ1-5
v_gene: TRBV5-1
CDR3aa: CASSYPSIGQPQHF

j_gene: TRBJ1-5
v_gene: TRBV12-3/TRBV12-4
CDR3aa: CASSFRTILQPQHF

j_gene: TRBJ1-1
v_gene: TRBV28
CDR3aa: CASSYRPQGLNTEAFF

j_gene: TRBJ1-5
v_gene: TRBV6-5
CDR3aa: CASSYSYRVDQPQHF

j_gene: TRBJ2-7
v_gene: TRBV18
CDR3aa: CASSPLAGTSNEQYF

j_gene: TRBJ2-7
v_gene: TRBV5-6
CDR3aa: CASSLVGTYYEQYF

j_gene: TRBJ1-6
v_gene: TRBV20-1
CDR3aa: CSAPMEGAPYNSPLHF

j_gene: TRBJ2-1
v_gene: TRBV25-1
CDR3aa: CASSTPVRGEQFF